Presented here are 32 T cell receptor beta chains from one specimen sequenced in a study of T cell responses to AZD1222 COVID-19 vaccine. Measured with immunoSEQ multiplex PCR; TCRdb has only the in-frame clones, and not every one. The data show 100,000 to 150,000 clones, with 70% to 90% seen just once and approximately 4.2% held by the top ten. The sequences come from peripheral blood, collected on day 0 of AZD1222 vaccination. All receptors derive from an adult in good health.

CDR3 sequence reads: CASSFAGVTDTQYF. The CDR3 region has the DNA TGTGCCAGCAGTTTCGCAGGAGTCACAGATACGCAGTATTTT. The chain has TRBV28 and TRBJ2-3, with D unresolved. The germline V and J ends were trimmed by 3 bases and 2 bases, with 9 bases remaining between them. Germline CDR1 is MDHEN and CDR2 is SYDVKM. This CDR3 spans 14 amino acids.

This rearrangement joins TRBV7-9 to TRBJ2-5; D possibly matches TRBD1 or TRBD2 (5 bases each). V was shortened by 5 bases and J by 5 bases, with 24 bases between the two germline ends. Germline V gene data show CDR1 as SEHNR and CDR2 as FQNEAQ (reference sequence). The CDR3 loop spans 17 amino acids. The CDR3 spells CASSHRVLPGTPETQYF. The CDR3 region has the DNA TGTGCCAGCAGCCACCGGGTGCTACCCGGGACCCCGGAGACCCAGTACTTC.

This chain joins TRBV15 and TRBJ2-6; 7 bases match TRBD1. CDR1 and CDR2 from the germline V gene are LNHNV and YYDKDF (reference sequence). J lost 4 bases, V lost 5 bases, and 11 bases had no gene match. This CDR3 is 17 amino acids long. CDR3 coding DNA: TGTGCCACCAGCCCCCGACAGGGTTCATACGGGGCCAACGTCCTGACTTTC. Translation: CATSPRQGSYGANVLTF.

The count of this clone is one. The J gene is TRBJ1-5, the V gene TRBV6-5; D remains unclear. V dropped 5 bases and J dropped 3 bases, with 8 bases sitting between them. CDR1 is MNHEY and CDR2 is SVGAGI in the germline V gene. The CDR3 length is 13 residues. The CDR3 DNA reads as TGTGCCAGCAGTATAGTGGTCAATCAGCCCCAGCATTTT. The encoded protein is CASSIVVNQPQHF.

V gene TRBV6-5 combines with J gene TRBJ2-2; D gene ambiguous. Germline CDR1 reads MNHEY; CDR2 reads SVGAGI. V lost 9 bases, J lost 0 bases, and 5 bases lay in between. This CDR3 has 12 amino acids. The CDR3 is CARGANTGELFF. The CDR3 region has the DNA TGTGCCAGAGGAGCGAACACCGGGGAGCTGTTTTTT.

The chain recombines TRBV3-1 (or the pseudogene TRBV3-2) with TRBJ1-1, with 8 positions matching TRBD1. V lost 6 bases and J lost 8; bases outside the gene matches: 8. Germline CDR1 LGHDT, CDR2 YNNKEL (reference sequence). The CDR3 is 13 residues long. The DNA for the CDR3 is TGTGCCAGCAGACCCGGGACAGGTACGGAAGCTTTCTTT. It encodes CASRPGTGTEAFF.

The V call is TRBV28, the J call TRBJ1-2, with D hard to call. The V gene's germline CDR1 is MDHEN and CDR2 SYDVKM. Trimming took off 6 bases at V and 8 bases at J, with 10 bases between the two ends. This CDR3 comprises 11 residues. The CDR3 coding sequence is TGTGCCAGCAGCTCGTTTTCGGGCTACACCTTC. Protein: CASSSFSGYTF.

This rearrangement joins TRBV7-9 to TRBJ2-1; D is tentatively TRBD1 or TRBD2 (5 bases each). Between the trimmed V and J ends, which lost 7 bases and 7 bases, there was a span of 20 bases. CDR1 is SEHNR and CDR2 is FQNEAQ in the germline V gene (reference sequence). The CDR3 totals 15 residues. The CDR3 region is CASTTSGRTPNEQFF. CDR3 nucleotides: TGTGCCAGCACGACTTCGGGGCGAACTCCAAATGAGCAGTTCTTC.

The chain has TRBV5-4 and TRBJ2-3; no clear D. The germline V gene encodes CDR1 SGHNT and CDR2 YYREEE (reference sequence). Trimming cost V 3 bases and J 2 bases, with 16 bases left between them. The CDR3 has 16 residues. The DNA of the CDR3 is TGTGCCAGCAGCTCACCCTCCGCGGAGAACACAGATACGCAGTATTTT. It translates to CASSSPSAENTDTQYF.

The V and J genes are TRBV9 and TRBJ1-1, with D perhaps matching TRBD1 (5 bases). The V gene lost 0 bases and the J gene lost 1 base, with 13 bases spanning the gap. In germline, CDR1 is SGDLS, CDR2 YYNGEE. CDR3 length: 16 amino acids. DNA for the CDR3: TGTGCCAGCAGCGTAGGGATTAGCGGGGGGAACACTGAAGCTTTCTTT. It encodes CASSVGISGGNTEAFF. Using reference TRBV9 and TRBJ1-1 for the parts outside the CDR3, the full variable domain is DSGVTQTPKHLITATGQRVTLRCSPRSGDLSVYWYQQSLDQGLQFLIQYYNGEERAKGNILERFSAQQFPDLHSELNLSSLELGDSALYFCASSVGISGGNTEAFFGQGTRLTVV.

The V and J genes are TRBV11-2 and TRBJ1-1, with D hard to call. CDR1 SGHAT and CDR2 FQNNGV come from the germline V gene. V shed 5 bases and J shed 0 bases, with 7 bases lying between them. The CDR3 totals 13 residues. The DNA for the CDR3 is TGTGCCAGCAGCCCAATTCTGAACACTGAAGCTTTCTTT. The encoded protein is CASSPILNTEAFF.

The V call is TRBV24-1, the J call TRBJ2-1; no clear D gene. The ends were cut back, 2 bases at V and 2 bases at J, with 3 bases in the middle. Germline V gives CDR1 KGHDR, CDR2 SFDVKD. The CDR3 spans 13 residues. The CDR3 protein is CATSDSPYNEQFF. In DNA form, the CDR3 reads TGTGCCACCAGTGATTCCCCCTACAATGAGCAGTTCTTC.

The chain links TRBV6-5 to TRBJ2-1; TRBD2 might be the D (5 bases). The CDR3 runs 15 residues. Deletions cut 10 bases from V and 0 bases from J, with 16 bases between. The germline CDR1 and CDR2 sequences are MNHEY and SVGAGI. The CDR3 region is CATTLRVSSYNEQFF. The CDR3 coding sequence is TGTGCCACCACCTTGAGGGTGAGCTCCTACAATGAGCAGTTCTTC.

The chain couples TRBV28 to TRBJ2-5; 9 nucleotides line up with TRBD2. The J segment lost 7 bases and the V segment lost 5 bases, leaving 8 bases of the junction unmatched. CDR1 and CDR2 (germline): MDHEN, SYDVKM. The CDR3 totals 14 residues. The CDR3 DNA sequence: TGTGCCAGCAGTGGCAGCGGGAGGTGGGGGACCCAGTACTTC. This translates into CASSGSGRWGTQYF.

V is TRBV28 and J is TRBJ2-7; 8 nucleotides align to TRBD2. J was trimmed by 7 bases and V by 2 bases; bases with no gene match: 13. The CDR3 consists of 16 residues. Germline assignment: CDR1 MDHEN and CDR2 SYDVKM. The CDR3 sequence is CASSLTTSGPGGEQYF. CDR3 DNA: TGTGCCAGCAGTTTAACAACTAGCGGACCTGGGGGGGAGCAGTACTTC. The full variable domain, in which reference TRBV28 and TRBJ2-7 provide the parts outside the CDR3, is DVKVTQSSRYLVKRTGEKVFLECVQDMDHENMFWYRQDPGLGLRLIYFSYDVKMKEKGDIPEGYSVSREKKERFSLILESASTNQTSMYLCASSLTTSGPGGEQYFGPGTRLTVT.

The rearrangement uses TRBV28 and TRBJ1-4; 10 bases match TRBD1. Germline CDR1 is MDHEN and CDR2 is SYDVKM. V lost 5 bases to trimming and J lost 8 bases; unmatched junction nucleotides: 8. There are 15 residues in the CDR3. CDR3 coding DNA: TGTGCCAGCAGTCCTTGGGACAGGGGAAGCGAAAAACTGTTTTTT. Amino acids: CASSPWDRGSEKLFF.

The chain links TRBV7-6 to TRBJ1-4; D gene unclear. The CDR3 runs to 14 residues. The germline V and J ends were trimmed by 2 bases and 11 bases, with 15 bases remaining between them. Germline assignment: CDR1 SGHVS and CDR2 FNYEAQ. In nucleotides, the CDR3 is TGTGCCAGCAGCTTAACGGTTGGTTCTGGCAAACTGTTTTTT. Protein: CASSLTVGSGKLFF.

V gene TRBV7-8 combines with J gene TRBJ2-6, with unresolved D. The V gene lost 2 bases and the J gene lost 4 bases, with 6 bases spanning the gap. The CDR3 is 14 residues long. CDR1 is SGHVS, CDR2 FQNEAQ, per germline. The CDR3 DNA follows: TGTGCCAGCAGCTTATCTCGGGGGGCCAACGTCCTGACTTTC. Residues: CASSLSRGANVLTF.

The chain has TRBV28 and TRBJ2-5; D tentatively fits TRBD1 or TRBD2 (6 bases each). The length of the CDR3 is 13 residues. V lost 8 bases and J lost 5, with 15 bases in between. The germline V gene encodes CDR1 MDHEN and CDR2 SYDVKM. Here the CDR3 reads CASFSGAWETQYF. The CDR3 region has the DNA TGTGCCAGCTTTTCGGGGGCGTGGGAGACCCAGTACTTC.

The chain is built from TRBV19 and TRBJ2-1; 8 positions match TRBD1. Per germline, CDR1 LNHDA and CDR2 SQIVND (reference sequence). Losses at the gene ends were 4 bases for V and 8 bases for J; bases not matched to a gene: 13. The CDR3 consists of 16 residues. The CDR3 is CASSTHHLRQGYEQFF. CDR3 sequence (DNA): TGTGCCAGTAGTACCCACCACCTCCGACAGGGGTATGAGCAGTTCTTC. Supplemented by reference TRBV19 and TRBJ2-1, the full variable domain reads DGGITQSPKYLFRKEGQNVTLSCEQNLNHDAMYWYRQDPGQGLRLIYYSQIVNDFQKGDIAEGYSVSREKKESFPLTVTSAQKNPTAFYLCASSTHHLRQGYEQFFGPGTRLTVL.

The rearrangement uses TRBV16 and TRBJ1-5, with D tentatively TRBD1 (5 bases). CDR3 length: 14 amino acids. Trimming removed 0 bases from V and 13 bases from J, with 16 bases in between. CDR1 is KGHSY and CDR2 is FQNENV in the germline V gene. CDR3 protein: CASSQSGSGRAQHF. DNA of the CDR3: TGTGCCAGCAGCCAATCAGGGTCGGGCAGGGCACAGCATTTT.

The V call is TRBV24-1, the J call TRBJ2-1; D unresolved. V was cut by 6 bases and J by 5 bases, with 13 bases left in between. Germline CDR1 KGHDR, CDR2 SFDVKD. The CDR3 is 14 amino acids. In DNA, the CDR3 is TGTGCCACCAGTTACCTCCCTTGGGACAATGAGCAGTTCTTC. Its translation is CATSYLPWDNEQFF.

The chain joins TRBV28 to TRBJ1-1, with TRBD1 identical over 7 bases. There are 14 residues in the CDR3. V shed 8 bases, J shed 5 bases, and the junction held 11 bases outside the gene matches. Germline CDR1 is MDHEN and CDR2 is SYDVKM. CDR3 loop: CASALQGTVTEAFF. The CDR3 region has the DNA TGTGCCAGCGCACTACAGGGGACGGTTACTGAAGCTTTCTTT.

This clone was found a few times. DNA for the CDR3: TGCGCCAGCAGTGAGTCTAGACAGGTTAACACCGGGGAGCTGTTTTTT. The encoded protein is CASSESRQVNTGELFF. This rearrangement joins TRBV10-2 to TRBJ2-2, with a tentative D call TRBD1 (6 bases). V shed 0 bases and J shed 2 bases, with 10 bases lying between them. CDR3 length equals 16 residues. The V gene's germline CDR1 is WSHSY and CDR2 SAAADI.

The chain joins TRBV9 to TRBJ2-1; D call uncertain. The CDR3 has 16 amino acids. Germline V lookup: CDR1 SGDLS, CDR2 YYNGEE. Between the trimmed V and J ends, which lost 0 bases and 0 bases, there was a span of 10 bases. This CDR3 reads CASSVDGSSSYNEQFF. Here the CDR3 DNA reads TGTGCCAGCAGCGTAGATGGCTCGAGCTCCTACAATGAGCAGTTCTTC.

CDR3 nucleotide sequence: TGTGCCAGCAGTGATTCTAGGCTCCGTAATGAGCAGTTCTTC. Its translation: CASSDSRLRNEQFF. The gene calls are TRBV2 and TRBJ2-1; D remains unclear. CDR3 length: 14 residues. Germline V gives CDR1 SNHLY, CDR2 FYNNEI. V was trimmed by 3 bases and J by 7 bases, leaving 13 bases between them.

The chain employs TRBV6-5 and TRBJ2-7; D gene ambiguous. With 0 bases removed from V and 0 bases from J, the gap between germline ends came to 9 bases. This CDR3 contains 15 residues. Germline CDR1 reads MNHEY; CDR2 reads SVGAGI. CDR3 residues: CASSYSYLDSYEQYF. For the CDR3, the DNA is TGTGCCAGCAGTTACTCCTACTTAGACTCCTACGAGCAGTACTTC.

This rearrangement joins TRBV7-8 to TRBJ2-7, with 7 bases aligning to TRBD2. The CDR3 sequence is 14 residues long. The V gene's germline CDR1 is SGHVS and CDR2 FQNEAQ. Germline trimming cut 8 bases from V and 0 bases from J; bases unmatched to any gene: 7. CDR3 sequence: CASVSGESSYEQYF. CDR3 in DNA: TGTGCCAGCGTAAGCGGGGAGAGCTCCTACGAGCAGTACTTC.

The chain is built from TRBV6-2 or TRBV6-3 and TRBJ2-7; no clear D gene. CDR1 is MNHEY, CDR2 SVGEGT, per germline. Trimming shortened V by 2 bases and J by 1 base, and 9 bases separated the two germline ends. The CDR3 is 14 amino acids. CDR3 bases: TGTGCCAGCAGTTACGCCGGGCTTTCCTACGAGCAGTACTTC. Translation: CASSYAGLSYEQYF.

This sequence joins TRBV28 and TRBJ2-5; tentative D call: TRBD2 (6 bases). V was cut by 5 bases and J by 8 bases, with 24 bases left in between. CDR1 is MDHEN and CDR2 is SYDVKM in the germline V gene. This CDR3 is built from 16 residues. The CDR3 nucleotides are TGTGCCAGCAGTCCAGACTCCGGGGGAGGTGGTCGAACCCAGTACTTC. As protein: CASSPDSGGGGRTQYF.

The chain uses TRBV7-2 and TRBJ2-7; possible D gene TRBD2, 5 bases. This CDR3 is 15 amino acids long. Germline V gene sequence: CDR1 SGHTA, CDR2 FQGNSA. Trimming removed 2 bases from V and 0 bases from J, with 11 bases in between. The CDR3 DNA is TGTGCCAGCAGCTTATTTCCGGGATTCTCCTACGAGCAGTACTTC. Protein sequence: CASSLFPGFSYEQYF.

V usage is TRBV9 and J usage is TRBJ2-1, with 11 nucleotides matching TRBD2. The CDR3 contains 14 residues. Trimming cost V 1 base and J 10 bases; bases outside gene matches: 4. Looked up from germline, CDR1 is SGDLS and CDR2 is YYNGEE. In DNA, the CDR3 is TGTGCCAGCAGCGTAACTAGCGGGAGTCGGGAGCAGTTCTTC. The encoded protein is CASSVTSGSREQFF.